This record covers a single T cell receptor (beta chain). The CDR3 consists of 15 residues. J lost 3 bases, V lost 2 bases, and 10 bases had no gene match. Germline V gene data show CDR1 as GTSNPN and CDR2 as SVGIG (reference sequence). These data are taken from a study of T cell changes during pregnancy in multiple sclerosis. Sequencing used immunoSEQ multiplex PCR; TCRdb keeps in-frame clones, though not all of them. In the table there are 25,000 to 40,000 clones, approximately 90% of which are singletons. This sequence joins TRBV30 and TRBJ2-7; 7 nucleotides agree with TRBD1. The starting material was CD8+ T cells from peripheral blood mononuclear cells, obtained in the third trimester of pregnancy. The receptor was derived from a female donor with multiple sclerosis, enrolled in a pregnancy study. CDR3 nucleotides: TGTGCCTGGAGTCCTCGACAGGGTGCCCACTACGAGCAGTACTTC. This translates into CAWSPRQGAHYEQYF.